These 8 T cell receptor beta chains came from one sample sequenced in a study of Ad26.COV2.S vaccination and SARS-CoV-2 variants. Noted treatment: 19 received Ad26.COV2.S at low or high dose, single or two shots; roughly five received placebo; per-sample allocation not given. Repertoires come from day 63 after the first vaccine or placebo injection. Some clones are missing from TCRdb's copy, which holds only in-frame ones; the method was immunoSEQ multiplex PCR. The table lists about 430,000 clones, about 93% of them singletons. Specimen: peripheral blood, collected in a trial of Ad26.COV2.S vaccine versus placebo. The source of these receptors is a person aged 18-60 years who received the Ad26.COV2.S COVID-19 vaccine or a placebo.

This clone was seen only a few times. V is TRBV5-1 and J is TRBJ2-2; 10 bases are a match to TRBD2. CDR3 size: 15 residues. Germline CDR1 is SGHRS and CDR2 is YFSETQ. After removal of 0 bases from V and 6 bases from J, the junction contained 2 bases not matched to a gene. CDR3 sequence reads: CASSLVTSGAGELFF. In nucleotides, the CDR3 is TGCGCCAGCAGCTTGGTTACTAGCGGGGCCGGGGAGCTGTTTTTT.

The chain has TRBV11-2 and TRBJ2-2; 11 bases fit TRBD1. With V trimmed by 5 bases and J by 6 bases, 2 bases remained unmatched. This CDR3 comprises 14 residues. Germline CDR1 and CDR2: SGHAT and FQNNGV. CDR3 sequence (DNA): TGTGCCAGCAGCCGGACAGGGGGCCCCGGGGAGCTGTTTTTT. This translates into CASSRTGGPGELFF.

In DNA form, the CDR3 reads TGTGCCAGCAGTTACTCCGGGGGGAGCTCCTACAATGAGCAGTTCTTC. As protein: CASSYSGGSSYNEQFF. The chain combines TRBV6-2 or TRBV6-3 with TRBJ2-1; the match to TRBD2 covers 7 bases. V was clipped by 0 bases and J by 0 bases; unmatched bases: 2. This CDR3 is 16 amino acids long. The germline gives CDR1 MNHEY, CDR2 SVGEGT.

The rearrangement joins TRBV5-5 to TRBJ2-3, with 10 positions matching TRBD1. J was trimmed by 4 bases and V by 4 bases; bases with no gene match: 9. The CDR3 contains 16 residues. Per the germline V gene, CDR1 is SGHKS and CDR2 is YYEKEE (reference sequence). The CDR3 reads CASSKTGTGVPDTQYF. The CDR3 DNA follows: TGTGCCAGCAGCAAGACCGGGACAGGGGTCCCAGATACGCAGTATTTT.

V gene TRBV18 combines with J gene TRBJ2-7, with unresolved D. The V gene lost 2 bases and the J gene lost 4 bases, with 9 bases spanning the gap. Per the germline V gene, CDR1 is KGHSH and CDR2 is LQKENI. The CDR3 runs 13 residues. CDR3 in amino acids: CASSPSERYEQYF. Written as DNA, the CDR3 is TGTGCCAGCTCACCAAGCGAGAGGTACGAGCAGTACTTC.

The chain carries TRBV19 and TRBJ2-2, with TRBD2 as a possible D gene (5 bases). The length of the CDR3 is 15 residues. From germline, CDR1 is LNHDA and CDR2 SQIVND (reference sequence). The V end lost 1 base, the J end lost 2 bases, and 8 bases lay between the germline ends. The CDR3 spells CASSIGLPNTGELFF. The CDR3 DNA is TGTGCCAGTAGTATAGGACTACCAAACACCGGGGAGCTGTTTTTT.

This rearrangement joins TRBV18 to TRBJ2-7; perhaps TRBD1 as D (6 bases). CDR1 and CDR2 (germline): KGHSH, LQKENI. V dropped 6 bases and J dropped 0 bases, with 12 bases sitting between them. This CDR3 comprises 14 residues. The DNA for the CDR3 is TGTGCCAGCTCCTCAGGGGAAAGCTCCTACGAGCAGTACTTC. Translation: CASSSGESSYEQYF.

The V and J genes are TRBV6-5 and TRBJ2-7, with unresolved D. V shed 5 bases and J shed 1 base, with 9 bases lying between them. The CDR3 has 13 amino acids. Germline CDR1 MNHEY, CDR2 SVGAGI. The CDR3 sequence is CASSNWGSYEQYF. The CDR3 DNA reads as TGTGCCAGCAGTAACTGGGGATCCTACGAGCAGTACTTC.